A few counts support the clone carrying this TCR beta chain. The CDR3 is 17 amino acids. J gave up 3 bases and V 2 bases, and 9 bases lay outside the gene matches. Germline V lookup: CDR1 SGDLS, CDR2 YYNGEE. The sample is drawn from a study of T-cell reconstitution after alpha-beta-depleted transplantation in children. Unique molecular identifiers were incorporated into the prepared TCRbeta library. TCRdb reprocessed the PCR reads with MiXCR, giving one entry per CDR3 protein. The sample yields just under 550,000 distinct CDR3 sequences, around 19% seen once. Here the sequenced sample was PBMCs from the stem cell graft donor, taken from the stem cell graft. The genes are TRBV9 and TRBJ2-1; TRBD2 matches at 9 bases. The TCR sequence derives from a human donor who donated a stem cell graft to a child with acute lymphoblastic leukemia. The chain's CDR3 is CASSVRLAGVNYNEQFF. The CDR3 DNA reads TGTGCCAGCAGCGTGCGGTTAGCGGGAGTGAACTACAATGAGCAGTTCTTC.